This TCR beta chain was documented in a study of T cells in localized non-small cell lung cancer. Notes on the study in general: Within adjacent lung there appeared a median approximately 60 of the top 100 tumor clones. Uninvolved adjacent lung showed higher T cell clonality than tumor. Because sequencing included only one region (of the tumor), heterogeneity remains possible. In the blood, greater T cell density corresponded to longer overall survival.

Clones were read by immunoSEQ multiplex PCR, and TCRdb kept only the in-frame ones, dropping some. The repertoire includes tens of thousands of clones, approximately 80% of them detected once, and 15% to 20% sits in the top ten. This CDR3 has 14 residues. CDR1 is ENHRY, CDR2 SYGVKD, per germline. The V end lost 2 bases, the J end lost 4 bases, and 6 bases lay between the germline ends. To note about this clone: Its antigen remains unknown.

The rearrangement links TRBV10-3 to TRBJ2-6; TRBD1 might be the D (6 bases). The specimen comprised peripheral blood, sampled before any cancer treatment. The TCR sequence derives from a male donor aged 60 or over with stage III squamous cell lung carcinoma. CDR3 residues: CAISEGTGANVLTF. Here the CDR3 DNA reads TGTGCCATCAGTGAGGGGACAGGGGCCAACGTCCTGACTTTC.